One TCR beta chain is described in this entry. Its antigen is still unknown. This entry comes from a study of T cells after yellow fever vaccination. Turning to the study itself: Low-cell-number fractions underwent preparation using SMART-Seq v4 Ultra Low Input. Whole-study results and caveats: Subsequent booster samples again held most clones from primary vaccination (around 96% CD4, about 90% CD8). Contamination by abundant bulk-population clonotypes could be present in FACS-sorted repertoires.

In making TCR cDNA, 5'RACE template switching added a universal primer site and UMIs to it. TCRdb analysed the 5' RACE reads with MiXCR anew, one entry per CDR3 protein. The sample holds 450,000 to 550,000 distinct CDR3 sequences, 20% to 25% seen once. The specimen comprised PBMCs, sampled about 21 days after the first yellow fever vaccination. The clonotype was recovered from a man aged 18-30 years who received the YFV17D yellow fever vaccine.

CDR3 protein: CASSKYEGARCEQYV. The CDR3 bases are TGTGCCAGCAGCAAATACGAGGGGGCGAGGTGCGAGCAGTACGTC. The gene calls are TRBV21-1 and TRBJ2-7; the table names TRBD1, a call not compared with the DNA. TRBV21-1 is a pseudogene segment. This CDR3 contains 15 residues.